This T cell receptor beta chain derives from a study of blood T cell repertoires in COVID-19. Across the whole study: PBMCs, B-cell-depleted T cells, or T cells provided the cDNA or gDNA that made up the material.

In the authors' workflow: Reference gene primer amplification yielded estimated nucleated cell counts. TCRdb's table, derived via immunoSEQ multiplex PCR, lists solely in-frame clones and lacks some. Clonal size and the V and J genes are those of that table, whereas D and trimming came from the DNA. This table holds roughly 380,000 clones, about 91% found once. Germline values: CDR1 KGHSH, CDR2 LQKENI. The CDR3 loop spans 15 amino acids. The V end lost 6 bases, the J end lost 2 bases, and 14 bases lay between the germline ends. Source material: peripheral blood. The V gene is TRBV18, the J gene TRBJ1-5, with no clear D. This sequence was found in a woman aged 40 to 50 with COVID-19, enrolled during active disease. CDR3 bases: TGTGCCAGCTCCCCTTTGGCGGCGGGCAATCAGCCCCAGCATTTT. Translated: CASSPLAAGNQPQHF.